This entry lists 21 T cell receptor beta chains sequenced from one sample in a study of technical replicates of blood from several donors. Method: immunoSEQ multiplex PCR; TCRdb's copy keeps in-frame clones and lacks some. The sample carries fewer than 60,000 clones, over 90% recorded once. The material sequenced was PBMCs. The receptors originated from a human donor in good health. Some clones in this sample may be carry-over from other donors' samples.

The rearrangement joins TRBV5-1 to TRBJ1-6; 8 bases fit TRBD1. The CDR3 covers 15 residues. With 2 bases clipped from V and 8 bases from J, the junction kept 6 bases outside the gene matches. Germline V gene lookup returns CDR1 SGHRS and CDR2 YFSETQ. CDR3: CASSFRGQGDSPLHF. The CDR3 region has the DNA TGCGCCAGCAGCTTTAGAGGACAGGGAGATTCACCCCTCCACTTT.

Only one count was recorded for this clone. The chain employs TRBV11-2 and TRBJ1-4; D is undetermined. Between the trimmed V and J ends, which lost 1 base and 8 bases, there was a span of 14 bases. From germline, CDR1 is SGHAT and CDR2 FQNNGV. CDR3 length: 15 residues. The CDR3 is CASSLAGRLREKLFF. The CDR3 bases are TGTGCCAGCAGCTTAGCGGGCAGACTACGAGAAAAACTGTTTTTT.

The J gene is TRBJ2-3, the V gene TRBV11-2; the match to TRBD2 covers 15 bases. V was clipped by 6 bases and J by 6 bases; unmatched bases: 7. The germline CDR1 and CDR2 sequences are SGHAT and FQNNGV. The CDR3 length is 16 residues. In nucleotides, the CDR3 is TGTGCCAGCAGTCGAGGACTAGCGGGGGGGCGGGATACGCAGTATTTT. Its protein is CASSRGLAGGRDTQYF.

The V call is TRBV2, the J call TRBJ2-1; D is unresolved. The CDR3 contains 12 residues. From germline, CDR1 is SNHLY and CDR2 FYNNEI. Trimming pared 4 bases from V and 8 bases from J, leaving 9 bases between. Here the CDR3 reads CASSVLGDEQFF. The CDR3 DNA reads TGTGCCAGCAGTGTTCTCGGAGATGAGCAGTTCTTC. The whole variable domain, filled in from reference TRBV2 and TRBJ2-1, reads EPEVTQTPSHQVTQMGQEVILRCVPISNHLYFYWYRQILGQKVEFLVSFYNNEISEKSEIFDDQFSVERPDGSNFTLKIRSTKLEDSAMYFCASSVLGDEQFFGPGTRLTVL.

The chain carries TRBV9 and TRBJ1-4, with no clear D. Germline CDR1 and CDR2: SGDLS and YYNGEE. The V and J ends lost 5 bases and 4 bases respectively, with 12 bases between them. This CDR3 has 14 residues. In nucleotides, the CDR3 is TGTGCCAGCAGTCACAGAGAGGGTAATGAAAAACTGTTTTTT. This encodes CASSHREGNEKLFF.

This chain links TRBV4-1 with TRBJ1-2; TRBD1 aligns across 7 bases. V lost 4 bases and J lost 4; bases outside the gene matches: 9. This CDR3 is 15 amino acids long. The V gene's germline CDR1 is MGHRA and CDR2 YSYEKL. In DNA, the CDR3 is TGCGCCAGCAGCCGGGACACCTCAGGGGGCTATGGCTACACCTTC. The encoded protein is CASSRDTSGGYGYTF.

The CDR3 region has the DNA TGTGCCAGCAGCTTTGGTAGCCCAACCGAGACCCAGTACTTC. Translating gives CASSFGSPTETQYF. This chain links TRBV7-3 with TRBJ2-5; unclear D gene. The CDR3 totals 14 residues. The germline V gene has CDR1 SGHTA and CDR2 FQGTGA. V was pared by 3 bases and J by 5 bases, with 13 bases between.

The V and J genes are TRBV6-1 and TRBJ2-1; D gene unclear. Germline values: CDR1 MNHNS, CDR2 SASEGT. V gave up 2 bases and J gave up 2 bases, with 4 bases separating them. The CDR3 contains 13 residues. The CDR3 reads CASSEITYNEQFF. DNA for the CDR3: TGTGCCAGCAGTGAAATAACCTACAATGAGCAGTTCTTC.

The CDR3 reads CASSQDRNTEAFF. CDR3 nucleotides: TGTGCCAGCAGCCAGGACAGGAACACTGAAGCTTTCTTT. The J gene is TRBJ1-1, the V gene TRBV6-6, with D tentatively TRBD1 (6 bases). Trimming pared 6 bases from V and 1 base from J, leaving 9 bases between. This CDR3 has 13 amino acids. The germline CDR1 and CDR2 sequences are MNHNY and SVGAGI (reference sequence).

The CDR3 reads CASRKEFSSTDTQYF. The CDR3 region has the DNA TGCGCCAGCAGAAAGGAGTTCTCTAGCACAGATACGCAGTATTTT. The chain has TRBV4-1 and TRBJ2-3; D not certain. Germline lookup yields CDR1 MGHRA and CDR2 YSYEKL. Between the trimmed V and J ends, which lost 6 bases and 0 bases, there was a span of 13 bases. The CDR3 runs to 15 residues.

The chain carries TRBV15 and TRBJ2-1, with D perhaps matching TRBD1 (6 bases). CDR1 and CDR2 from the germline V gene are LNHNV and YYDKDF (reference sequence). V was clipped by 0 bases and J by 6 bases, with 9 bases between them. This CDR3 region has 14 residues. For the CDR3, the DNA is TGTGCCACCAGCAGAGATTCAGGGGTCAATGAGCAGTTCTTC. Translating gives CATSRDSGVNEQFF.

As to this clone: The identical CDR3 is also encoded by other nucleotide sequences in the sample. The rearrangement joins TRBV15 to TRBJ1-4, with 7 bases fitting TRBD1. The CDR3 spans 15 residues. The trim removed 0 bases at V and 3 bases at J, leaving 1 base unmatched. CDR1 LNHNV and CDR2 YYDKDF come from the germline V gene (reference sequence). CDR3 sequence reads: CATSRDQGANEKLFF. CDR3 nucleotides: TGTGCCACCAGCAGAGACCAGGGGGCTAATGAAAAACTGTTTTTT.

The rearrangement links TRBV29-1 to TRBJ2-3; 8 nucleotides match TRBD2. The V and J ends lost 4 bases and 2 bases, in that order; junction bases with no gene match: 5. The germline gives CDR1 SQVTM, CDR2 ANQGSEA. The length of the CDR3 is 14 residues. Here the CDR3 reads CSVVLAGSTDTQYF. CDR3 bases: TGCAGCGTTGTGCTAGCGGGTTCCACAGATACGCAGTATTTT.

The V call is TRBV5-1, the J call TRBJ2-1, with D perhaps TRBD2 (5 bases). V gave up 4 bases and J gave up 5 bases, with 10 bases separating them. The CDR3 is 13 amino acids. CDR1 and CDR2 (germline): SGHRS, YFSETQ. Written as DNA, the CDR3 is TGCGCCAGCAGCCAGACTAAAGACAATGAGCAGTTCTTC. Its protein is CASSQTKDNEQFF.

This chain joins TRBV7-9 and TRBJ2-5; possibly TRBD2 for D (7 bases). The germline CDR1 and CDR2 sequences are SEHNR and FQNEAQ (reference sequence). The CDR3 spans 12 residues. The germline V and J ends were trimmed by 10 bases and 7 bases, with 16 bases remaining between them. CDR3 protein: CAIEGRGGTQYF. The CDR3 DNA reads as TGTGCCATCGAAGGGAGGGGGGGGACCCAGTACTTC.

This CDR3 reads CAWNSGRGYNEQFF. The CDR3 DNA reads as TGTGCCTGGAATAGCGGGAGGGGTTACAATGAGCAGTTCTTC. V and J are TRBV30 and TRBJ2-1; 11 nucleotides agree with TRBD2. The germline V gene encodes CDR1 GTSNPN and CDR2 SVGIG (reference sequence). Trimming cost V 4 bases and J 4 bases; bases outside gene matches: 3. This CDR3 comprises 14 residues.

J is TRBJ1-4 and V is TRBV11-2, with D maybe TRBD1 (5 bases). The V and J ends lost 4 bases and 6 bases respectively, with 18 bases between them. The length of the CDR3 is 16 residues. CDR1 is SGHAT, CDR2 FQNNGV, per germline. The DNA for the CDR3 is TGTGCCAGCAGCTCAACAGGAGGAGGGGTGGATGAAAAACTGTTTTTT. Its protein product is CASSSTGGGVDEKLFF.

This clone came up once. The V gene is TRBV5-5, the J gene TRBJ1-4, with no clear D. V shed 2 bases and J shed 0 bases, with 5 bases lying between them. The CDR3 extends over 14 amino acids. Germline values: CDR1 SGHKS, CDR2 YYEKEE (reference sequence). CDR3 in DNA: TGTGCCAGCAGCTTTTATGCAACTAATGAAAAACTGTTTTTT. It is translated as CASSFYATNEKLFF.

The chain carries TRBV30 and TRBJ1-2; D possibly corresponds to TRBD1 (6 bases). The CDR3 totals 13 residues. V was shortened by 8 bases and J by 5 bases, with 18 bases between the two germline ends. Per the germline V gene, CDR1 is GTSNPN and CDR2 is SVGIG (reference sequence). CDR3 sequence: CARLGGSGYGYTF. In DNA form, the CDR3 reads TGTGCCCGGCTAGGGGGAAGTGGATATGGCTACACCTTC.

This clone was detected once. The chain couples TRBV7-8 to TRBJ1-4; D gene uncertain. This CDR3 is built from 16 residues. With 4 bases removed from V and 7 bases from J, the gap between germline ends came to 19 bases. Germline assignment: CDR1 SGHVS and CDR2 FQNEAQ. This CDR3 is CASSSRPAGFLEKLFF. For the CDR3, the DNA is TGTGCCAGCAGCTCACGCCCGGCGGGGTTTCTTGAAAAACTGTTTTTT.

The chain combines TRBV11-3 with TRBJ2-1, with 11 bases matching TRBD2. J lost 7 bases, V lost 8 bases, and 4 bases had no gene match. In germline, CDR1 is SGHNT, CDR2 YENEEA. The CDR3 has 13 amino acids. The CDR3 nucleotides are TGTGCCAGCGGGACTAGCGGCTCTAATGAGCAGTTCTTC. The encoded protein is CASGTSGSNEQFF.